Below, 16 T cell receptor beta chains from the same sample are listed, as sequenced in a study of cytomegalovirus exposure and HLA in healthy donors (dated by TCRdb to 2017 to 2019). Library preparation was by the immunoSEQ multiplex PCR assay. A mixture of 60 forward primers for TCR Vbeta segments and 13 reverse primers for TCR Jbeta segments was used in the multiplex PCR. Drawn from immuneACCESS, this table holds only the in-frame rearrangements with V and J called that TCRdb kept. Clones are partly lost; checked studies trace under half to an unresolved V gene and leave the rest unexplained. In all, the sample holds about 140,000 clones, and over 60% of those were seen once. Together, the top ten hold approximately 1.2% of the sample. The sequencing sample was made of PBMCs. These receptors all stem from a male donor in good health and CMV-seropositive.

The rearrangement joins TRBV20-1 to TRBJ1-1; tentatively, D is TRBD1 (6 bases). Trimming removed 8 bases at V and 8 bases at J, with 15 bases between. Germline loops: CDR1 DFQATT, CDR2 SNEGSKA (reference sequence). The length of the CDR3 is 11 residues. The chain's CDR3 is CSPQVGAEAFF. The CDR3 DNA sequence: TGCAGTCCCCAGGTGGGGGCAGAAGCTTTCTTT.

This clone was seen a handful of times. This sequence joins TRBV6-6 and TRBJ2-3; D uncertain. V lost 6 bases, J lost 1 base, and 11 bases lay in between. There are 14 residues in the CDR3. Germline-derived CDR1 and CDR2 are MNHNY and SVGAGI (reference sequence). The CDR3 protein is CASSHWQGTDTQYF. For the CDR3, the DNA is TGTGCCAGCAGCCATTGGCAGGGCACAGATACGCAGTATTTT.

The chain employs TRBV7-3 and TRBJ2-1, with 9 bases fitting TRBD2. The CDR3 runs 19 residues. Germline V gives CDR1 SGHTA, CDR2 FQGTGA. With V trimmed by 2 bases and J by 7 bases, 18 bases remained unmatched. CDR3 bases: TGTGCCAGCAGCTTAGCCCTAGGGGACGGACTAGCGCCTTGGAATGAGCAGTTCTTC. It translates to CASSLALGDGLAPWNEQFF.

The CDR3 spells CASSRSGGSSYNEQFF. For the CDR3, the DNA is TGTGCCAGCAGCCGGTCTGGCGGAAGCTCCTACAATGAGCAGTTCTTC. The rearrangement uses TRBV7-8 and TRBJ2-1; D is unclear. The CDR3 totals 16 residues. Germline assignment: CDR1 SGHVS and CDR2 FQNEAQ. V lost 5 bases, J lost 0 bases, and 14 bases lay in between.

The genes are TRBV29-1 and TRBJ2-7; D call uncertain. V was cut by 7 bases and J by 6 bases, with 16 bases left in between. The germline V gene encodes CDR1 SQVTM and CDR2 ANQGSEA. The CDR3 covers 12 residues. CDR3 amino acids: CSASGANFEQYF. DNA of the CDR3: TGCAGCGCCTCTGGAGCAAACTTCGAGCAGTACTTC.

CDR3 sequence (DNA): TGTGCCAGCAGCGTGTACGACGGCGGGAGCTCCTACGAGCAGTACTTC. Translated: CASSVYDGGSSYEQYF. The chain joins TRBV9 to TRBJ2-7; the match to TRBD2 covers 7 bases. This CDR3 has 16 residues. V shed 2 bases and J 0 bases; nucleotides not matched to a gene: 8. The germline gives CDR1 SGDLS, CDR2 YYNGEE.

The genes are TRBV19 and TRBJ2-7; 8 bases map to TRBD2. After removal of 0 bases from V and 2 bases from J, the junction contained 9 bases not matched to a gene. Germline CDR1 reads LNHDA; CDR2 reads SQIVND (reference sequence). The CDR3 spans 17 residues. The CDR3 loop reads CASSIDHTSGIPYEQYF. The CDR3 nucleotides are TGTGCCAGTAGTATAGATCACACTAGCGGAATACCCTACGAGCAGTACTTC.

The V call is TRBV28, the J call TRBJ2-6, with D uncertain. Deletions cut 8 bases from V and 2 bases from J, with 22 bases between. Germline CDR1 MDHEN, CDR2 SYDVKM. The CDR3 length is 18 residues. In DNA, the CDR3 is TGTGCCAGCTTTCCTGCCTCCGGGTCCGCGGCTGGGGCCAACGTCCTGACTTTC. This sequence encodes CASFPASGSAAGANVLTF.

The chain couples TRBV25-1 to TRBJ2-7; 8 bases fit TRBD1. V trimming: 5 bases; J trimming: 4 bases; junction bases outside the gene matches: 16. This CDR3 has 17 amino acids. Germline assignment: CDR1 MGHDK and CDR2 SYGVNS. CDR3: CASSRTPGQGAPYEQYF. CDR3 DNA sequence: TGTGCCAGCAGTCGAACCCCCGGACAGGGCGCCCCTTACGAGCAGTACTTC.

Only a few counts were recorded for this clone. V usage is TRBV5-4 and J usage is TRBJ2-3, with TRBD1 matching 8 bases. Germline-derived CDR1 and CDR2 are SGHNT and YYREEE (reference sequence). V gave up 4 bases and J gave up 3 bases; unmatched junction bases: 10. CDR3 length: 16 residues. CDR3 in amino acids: CASSAGRQGTTDTQYF. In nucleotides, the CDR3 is TGTGCCAGCAGCGCCGGTCGACAGGGGACGACAGATACGCAGTATTTT.

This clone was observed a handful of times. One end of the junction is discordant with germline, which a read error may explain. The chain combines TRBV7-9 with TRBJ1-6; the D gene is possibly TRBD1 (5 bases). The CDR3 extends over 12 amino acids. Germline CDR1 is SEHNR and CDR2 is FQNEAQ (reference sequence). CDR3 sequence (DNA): TGTTCCAGCAGCTTAGGTCCAGGGCACTTCCACTTT. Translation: CSSSLGPGHFHF.

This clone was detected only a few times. The CDR3 here is CAMRARAQETQYF. The CDR3, as DNA: TGTGCCATGAGGGCCCGCGCGCAAGAGACCCAGTACTTC. The chain carries TRBV5-4 and TRBJ2-5, with D tentatively TRBD2 (5 bases). V gave up 9 bases and J gave up 2 bases, with 14 bases separating them. Germline V gives CDR1 SGHNT, CDR2 YYREEE (reference sequence). This CDR3 is built from 13 residues. Full variable domain (missing parts from reference TRBV5-4 and TRBJ2-5): ETGVTQSPTHLIKTRGQQVTLRCSSQSGHNTVSWYQQALGQGPQFIFQYYREEENGRGNFPPRFSGLQFPNYSSELNVNALELDDSALYLCAMRARAQETQYFGPGTRLLVL.

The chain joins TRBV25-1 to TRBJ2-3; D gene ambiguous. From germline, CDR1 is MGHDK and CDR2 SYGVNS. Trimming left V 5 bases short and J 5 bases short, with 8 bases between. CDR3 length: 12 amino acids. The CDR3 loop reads CASSNVGDTQYF. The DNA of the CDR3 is TGTGCCAGCAGTAACGTCGGAGATACGCAGTATTTT. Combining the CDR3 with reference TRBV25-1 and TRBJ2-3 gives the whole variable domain EADIYQTPRYLVIGTGKKITLECSQTMGHDKMYWYQQDPGMELHLIHYSYGVNSTEKGDLSSESTVSRIRTEHFPLTLESARPSHTSQYLCASSNVGDTQYFGPGTRLTVL.

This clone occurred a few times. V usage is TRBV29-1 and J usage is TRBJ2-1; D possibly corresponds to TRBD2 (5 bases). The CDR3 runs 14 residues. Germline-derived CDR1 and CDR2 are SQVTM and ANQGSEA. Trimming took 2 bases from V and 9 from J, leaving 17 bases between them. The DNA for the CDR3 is TGCAGCGTTGAAAACGGGGTTTCGGGGAGTGAGCAGTTCTTC. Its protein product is CSVENGVSGSEQFF.

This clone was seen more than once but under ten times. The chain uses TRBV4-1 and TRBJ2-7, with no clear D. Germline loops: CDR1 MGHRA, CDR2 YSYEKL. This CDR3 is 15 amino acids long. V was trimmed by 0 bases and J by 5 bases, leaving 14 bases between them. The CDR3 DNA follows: TGCGCCAGCAGCCAAGATCAATCTGAGGTCGACGAGCAGTACTTC. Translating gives CASSQDQSEVDEQYF.

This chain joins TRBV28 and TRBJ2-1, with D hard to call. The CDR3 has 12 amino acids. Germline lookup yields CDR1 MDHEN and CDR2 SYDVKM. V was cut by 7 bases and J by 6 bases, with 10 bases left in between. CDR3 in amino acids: CASTSTSNEQFF. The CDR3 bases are TGTGCCAGCACCAGTACCTCCAATGAGCAGTTCTTC.